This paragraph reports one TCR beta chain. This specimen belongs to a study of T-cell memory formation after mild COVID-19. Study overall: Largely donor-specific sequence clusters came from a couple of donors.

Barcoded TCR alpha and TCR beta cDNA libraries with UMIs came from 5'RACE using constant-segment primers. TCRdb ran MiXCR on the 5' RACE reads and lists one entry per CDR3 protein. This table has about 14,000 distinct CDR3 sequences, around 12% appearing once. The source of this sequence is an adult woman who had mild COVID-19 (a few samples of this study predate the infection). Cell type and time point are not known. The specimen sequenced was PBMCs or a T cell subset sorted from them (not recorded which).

The CDR3 nucleotides are TGTGCCAGCAGTTTAGTCGTAAATGAGCAGTTCTTC. This gives the protein CASSLVVNEQFF. The V and J genes are TRBV12-3 or TRBV12-4 and TRBJ2-1, with unresolved D. The CDR3 extends over 12 amino acids. V was clipped by 1 base and J by 7 bases, with 5 bases between them.